This record covers a single T cell receptor beta chain. The data derive from a study of shared clonotypes between healthy human individuals. Background on the study: Donors had three CD4 naive, three CD4 memory, two CD8 naive and one CD8 memory plate apiece.

Libraries were prepared by immunoSEQ multiplex PCR; TCRdb keeps only in-frame clonotypes and omits some of them. The table shows roughly 2.2 million clones, with just under 95% occurring only once. The CDR3 is made up of 16 amino acids. From germline, CDR1 is SGHRS and CDR2 YFSETQ. Trimming left V 2 bases short and J 2 bases short, with 17 bases between. The origin of this receptor is a man aged 18 to 35 in good health. Some clones in this sample may be carry-over from other donors' samples. The sample comprised naive CD4+ T cells from PBMCs. Documented subset: CD45RA+ positively selected. The chain links TRBV5-1 to TRBJ2-7; possibly TRBD1 for D (7 bases). The CDR3 nucleotides read TGCGCCAGCAGCTTCCGTGGCGGGACAGCAACCTACGAGCAGTACTTC. This gives the protein CASSFRGGTATYEQYF.